This TCR beta chain was recovered during a study of blood T cell repertoires in COVID-19. Study-level information: Researchers got acute and convalescent COVID-19 samples from the United States, Italy and Spain.

Authors' data handling: Amplification with reference gene primers provided the estimates of nucleated cell counts. The method was immunoSEQ multiplex PCR; TCRdb's version includes in-frame clones alone and lacks a portion of them. V, J and clone size were drawn from that table, and D and trimming were deduced from the DNA. Seen here are fewer than 250,000 clones, 88% observed once, and the top ten hold 1.5% to 2%. This CDR3 has 18 residues. Looked up from germline, CDR1 is LNHDA and CDR2 is SQIVND (reference sequence). The V and J ends lost 6 bases and 6 bases respectively, with 27 bases between them.

Sequences were obtained from peripheral blood. This sequence originates from a man in his 70s with acute or convalescent COVID-19. The J gene is TRBJ1-5, the V gene TRBV19; a possible D gene is TRBD1 (5 bases). The CDR3 is CASSEAPRGAASRQPQHF. For the CDR3, the DNA is TGTGCCAGTAGCGAAGCCCCACGTGGGGCAGCCTCACGTCAGCCCCAGCATTTT.